Presented here are 19 T cell receptor beta chains from one specimen sequenced in a study of CD8 T cells in ankylosing spondylitis. Study outcomes and limitations: For ankylosing spondylitis blood, a TCR beta motif of several highly homologous variants appeared characteristic.

TCRdb itself ran the 5' RACE reads through MiXCR, one entry per CDR3 protein. The table shows around 450,000 distinct CDR3 sequences, with roughly 25% occurring only once. For these receptors, no antigen is known. What was sequenced was blood, either unsorted or a sorted T cell fraction (not recorded which). The receptor source for this set is a male donor with ankylosing spondylitis.

This clonotype has a handful of counts. The rearrangement joins TRBV5-5 to TRBJ1-6; weak D call: TRBD1 (6 bases). V lost 0 bases and J lost 10, with 14 bases in between. Germline V gene sequence: CDR1 SGHKS, CDR2 YYEKEE (reference sequence). The CDR3 is 15 residues long. The CDR3 here is CASSLAPQGFSPLHF. Here the CDR3 DNA reads TGTGCCAGCAGCTTGGCTCCACAGGGTTTCTCACCCCTCCACTTT.

The chain has TRBV5-1 and TRBJ2-7; a weak D match, TRBD1 (5 bases). The CDR3 consists of 14 residues. V lost 3 bases, J lost 5 bases, and 15 bases lay in between. Germline V gives CDR1 SGHRS, CDR2 YFSETQ. CDR3 nucleotide sequence: TGCGCCAGCAGCTCGCTCATTTTAGGGGACGAGCAGTACTTC. Translation gives CASSSLILGDEQYF.

This clonotype was observed a handful of times. The chain couples TRBV20-1 to TRBJ2-7; D call uncertain. V gave up 1 base and J gave up 0 bases, with 7 bases separating them. Germline loops: CDR1 DFQATT, CDR2 SNEGSKA (reference sequence). This CDR3 has 13 amino acids. The CDR3 is CSARAISSYEQYV. DNA for the CDR3: TGCAGTGCTAGAGCCATAAGCTCCTACGAGCAGTACGTC.

This clonotype was detected only a few times. The rearrangement uses TRBV4-1 and TRBJ2-2; D is possibly TRBD2 (6 bases). Looked up from germline, CDR1 is MGHRA and CDR2 is YSYEKL. V lost 4 bases and J 6 bases, leaving 15 bases between the germline ends. This CDR3 contains 15 residues. CDR3 loop: CASSLETSMSGELFF. The CDR3 DNA reads TGCGCCAGCAGCCTGGAGACTAGTATGTCCGGGGAGCTGTTTTTT.

There are a few counts of this clonotype. The rearrangement joins TRBV12-3 or TRBV12-4 to TRBJ1-4; TRBD1 is a possible D gene (5 bases). This CDR3 contains 14 residues. With 6 bases removed from V and 0 bases from J, the gap between germline ends came to 8 bases. CDR3 residues: CASRWGATNEKLFF. The CDR3 nucleotides are TGTGCCAGCAGGTGGGGGGCAACTAATGAAAAACTGTTTTTT.

The V gene is TRBV5-6, the J gene TRBJ2-1; 14 bases align to TRBD2. Per germline, CDR1 SGHDT and CDR2 YYEEEE. V gave up 3 bases and J gave up 0 bases; unmatched junction bases: 5. This CDR3 is 18 amino acids long. In DNA, the CDR3 is TGTGCCAGCAGCTGGGGACTAGCGGGAGAGAGCTCCTACAATGAGCAGTTCTTC. It codes for CASSWGLAGESSYNEQFF.

In this sample, this clonotype turned up a few times. The chain links TRBV5-1 to TRBJ2-7; 12 bases fit TRBD1. This CDR3 region has 19 residues. The junction had 14 bases not matched to a gene; V was cut back by 4 bases and J by 0 bases. Germline-derived CDR1 and CDR2 are SGHRS and YFSETQ. CDR3 bases: TGCGCCAGCAGCCCCCGGGACAGGGGGCGAACCCGAAGCTCCTACGAGCAGTACTTC. Encoded protein: CASSPRDRGRTRSSYEQYF. Complete variable domain (other parts from reference TRBV5-1 and TRBJ2-7): KAGVTQTPRYLIKTRGQQVTLSCSPISGHRSVSWYQQTPGQGLQFLFEYFSETQRNKGNFPGRFSGRQFSNSRSEMNVSTLELGDSALYLCASSPRDRGRTRSSYEQYFGPGTRLTVT.

The chain combines TRBV12-3 or TRBV12-4 with TRBJ2-5; D not certain. Trimming pared 5 bases from V and 5 bases from J, leaving 15 bases between. The length of the CDR3 is 14 residues. The DNA for the CDR3 is TGTGCCAGCAGTGTGGGAAGGGTAGGGGAGACCCAGTACTTC. Residues: CASSVGRVGETQYF.

This clonotype turned up a few times. The chain recombines TRBV29-1 with TRBJ2-5; 9 nucleotides align to TRBD1. The CDR3 spans 13 residues. CDR1 and CDR2 from the germline V gene are SQVTM and ANQGSEA. The trim removed 4 bases at V and 5 bases at J, leaving 5 bases unmatched. The CDR3 DNA sequence: TGCAGCGTTGGCTGGACAGGGGTGGAGACCCAGTACTTC. It encodes CSVGWTGVETQYF.

The genes are TRBV20-1 and TRBJ2-5; 7 nucleotides line up with TRBD2. V was pared by 4 bases and J by 2 bases, with 7 bases of the junction left unmatched. Germline-derived CDR1 and CDR2 are DFQATT and SNEGSKA (reference sequence). The CDR3 contains 14 residues. Here the CDR3 DNA reads TGCAGTGCTACGGCTAGCGGTCGTCAAGAGACCCAGTACTTC. Protein product: CSATASGRQETQYF.

This clonotype was detected only a few times. The V and J genes are TRBV5-1 and TRBJ2-7; 10 positions agree with TRBD1. The CDR3 consists of 14 residues. Trimming took 0 bases from V and 5 from J; bases not matched to a gene: 2. Germline V gives CDR1 SGHRS, CDR2 YFSETQ. The CDR3 nucleotides read TGCGCCAGCAGCTTGGGGGACAGGGGAAACGAGCAGTACTTC. Encoded protein: CASSLGDRGNEQYF.

This clonotype occurred many times. This chain connects TRBV4-1 to TRBJ2-5; no clear D. The CDR3 is made up of 14 amino acids. Germline V CDR1 and CDR2: MGHRA, YSYEKL. Trimming shortened V by 1 base and J by 5 bases, and 11 bases separated the two germline ends. CDR3 in DNA: TGCGCCAGCAGCCAAGGGAAGGTTGGCGAGACCCAGTACTTC. Translation gives CASSQGKVGETQYF.

This sequence joins TRBV5-5 and TRBJ2-1, with D unclear. Germline assignment: CDR1 SGHKS and CDR2 YYEKEE (reference sequence). The CDR3 is 15 residues long. Trimming took 2 bases from V and 5 from J, leaving 14 bases between them. DNA of the CDR3: TGTGCCAGCAGCTTTCGGGTAGTAGGGAACAATGAGCAGTTCTTC. It translates to CASSFRVVGNNEQFF.

Notes on this clonotype: A junction boundary mismatches the germline segment, possibly from a read error. V gene TRBV12-3 or TRBV12-4 combines with J gene TRBJ1-1, with unresolved D. This CDR3 is 12 amino acids long. CDR3 nucleotides: TGTGCCGGCAGTATTGGGTTGGTTCGGGCTTTCTTT. Its protein product is CAGSIGLVRAFF.

V and J are TRBV12-3 or TRBV12-4 and TRBJ2-5; D may match TRBD1 or TRBD2 (7 bases each). Between the trimmed V and J ends, which lost 7 bases and 4 bases, there was a span of 19 bases. The CDR3 is 15 residues long. CDR3 residues: CASMEWGGGRETQYF. CDR3 DNA sequence: TGTGCCAGCATGGAGTGGGGAGGGGGCAGAGAGACCCAGTACTTC.

V gene TRBV7-9 combines with J gene TRBJ2-1, with 11 bases matching TRBD2. J gave up 7 bases and V 2 bases, and 4 bases lay outside the gene matches. Germline V gene sequence: CDR1 SEHNR, CDR2 FQNEAQ (reference sequence). The CDR3 totals 15 residues. The CDR3 nucleotides read TGTGCCAGCAGCTTACCCACTAGCGGGAGTAATGAGCAGTTCTTC. Translation: CASSLPTSGSNEQFF.

This clonotype was found a few times. The chain carries TRBV29-1 and TRBJ1-5, with a tentative D call TRBD1 (5 bases). Germline lookup yields CDR1 SQVTM and CDR2 ANQGSEA. CDR3 length: 13 amino acids. V was clipped by 6 bases and J by 6 bases, with 15 bases between them. The CDR3 loop reads CSVALGGTQPQHF. CDR3 coding DNA: TGCAGCGTGGCGTTGGGGGGGACTCAGCCCCAGCATTTT.

Only a few counts were recorded for this clonotype. The chain is built from TRBV7-9 and TRBJ1-1; 7 bases are a match to TRBD1. The CDR3 sequence is 16 residues long. With 4 bases clipped from V and 7 bases from J, the junction kept 15 bases outside the gene matches. Germline CDR1 reads SEHNR; CDR2 reads FQNEAQ (reference sequence). The CDR3 DNA reads TGTGCCAGCAGCTCCGCGACAGGGACACCGTTCGGTGAAGCTTTCTTT. It translates to CASSSATGTPFGEAFF.

This clonotype was recorded once. This chain links TRBV3-1 with TRBJ1-2; 7 nucleotides line up with TRBD1. Per the germline V gene, CDR1 is LGHDT and CDR2 is YNNKEL (reference sequence). The length of the CDR3 is 16 residues. Trimming took 1 base from V and 4 from J; bases not matched to a gene: 9. In DNA form, the CDR3 reads TGTGCCAGCAGCCAAGGACCCCAGGGGGGGGTCTATGGCTACACCTTC. Protein product: CASSQGPQGGVYGYTF. Full variable domain (remainder filled in from reference TRBV3-1 and TRBJ1-2): DTAVSQTPKYLVTQMGNDKSIKCEQNLGHDTMYWYKQDSKKFLKIMFSYNNKELIINETVPNRFSPKSPDKAHLNLHINSLELGDSAVYFCASSQGPQGGVYGYTFGSGTRLTVV.